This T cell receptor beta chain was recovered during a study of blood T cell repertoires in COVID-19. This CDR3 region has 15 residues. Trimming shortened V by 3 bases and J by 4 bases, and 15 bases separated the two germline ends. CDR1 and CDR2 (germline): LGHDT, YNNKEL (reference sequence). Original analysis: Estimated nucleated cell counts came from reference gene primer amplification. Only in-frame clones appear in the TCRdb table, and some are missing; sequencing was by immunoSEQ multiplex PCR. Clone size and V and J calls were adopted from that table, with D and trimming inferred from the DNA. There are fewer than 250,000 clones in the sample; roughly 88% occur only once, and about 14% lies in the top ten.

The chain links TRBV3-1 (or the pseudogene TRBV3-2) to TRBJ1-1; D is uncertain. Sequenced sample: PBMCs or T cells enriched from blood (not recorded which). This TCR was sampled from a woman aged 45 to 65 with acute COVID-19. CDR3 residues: CASSHSQAIGTEAFF. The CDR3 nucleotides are TGTGCCAGCAGCCATTCGCAGGCGATTGGCACTGAAGCTTTCTTT.